The 23 T cell receptor beta chains in this list originate from one sample, sequenced in a study of blood T cell repertoires in COVID-19. Sequencing was performed with immunoSEQ multiplex PCR; in TCRdb, only in-frame clones are kept and a portion is missing. The data show about 120,000 clones, 75% to 90% seen once. Source material: peripheral blood. These TCRs come from a woman in her 70s with acute or convalescent COVID-19.

As to this clone: Other nucleotide sequences in the sample specify the same CDR3. The gene calls are TRBV7-3 and TRBJ2-1; unclear D gene. Trimming cost V 2 bases and J 4 bases, with 6 bases left between them. The CDR3 extends over 13 amino acids. Germline CDR1 is SGHTA and CDR2 is FQGTGA. CDR3 DNA: TGTGCCAGCAGCTTAGGGCCGTACAATGAGCAGTTCTTC. Protein product: CASSLGPYNEQFF.

The V and J genes are TRBV6-5 and TRBJ1-5, with a possible D match to TRBD1 (6 bases). Germline V gives CDR1 MNHEY, CDR2 SVGAGI. CDR3 length: 14 residues. V dropped 0 bases and J dropped 6 bases, with 9 bases sitting between them. CDR3 sequence: CASSYSYRVQPQHF. The CDR3 DNA follows: TGTGCCAGCAGTTACTCCTACAGGGTTCAGCCCCAGCATTTT.

The chain joins TRBV2 to TRBJ1-4; TRBD1 is a possible D gene (5 bases). With 7 bases removed from V and 8 bases from J, the gap between germline ends came to 17 bases. CDR3 length: 14 amino acids. Germline CDR1 SNHLY, CDR2 FYNNEI. The CDR3 DNA is TGTGCCAGCACCGACCGGGGACTTGGGGAAAAACTGTTTTTT. Protein sequence: CASTDRGLGEKLFF.

The chain links TRBV10-2 to TRBJ2-3; 13 bases align to TRBD2. Losses at the gene ends were 5 bases for V and 3 bases for J; bases not matched to a gene: 5. From germline, CDR1 is WSHSY and CDR2 SAAADI. This CDR3 is built from 16 residues. The CDR3 region has the DNA TGCGCCAGCAGTTCCGGGACTAGCGGGGCAACAGATACGCAGTATTTT. Translation gives CASSSGTSGATDTQYF.

This clone was detected only once. The CDR3 DNA follows: TGTGCTAGTGGTTTGCAGACTAGTCGGGCCTACGAGCAGTACTTC. Its translation is CASGLQTSRAYEQYF. This rearrangement joins TRBV12-5 to TRBJ2-7; maybe TRBD2 (6 bases). CDR3 length: 15 amino acids. Deletions cut 2 bases from V and 2 bases from J, with 13 bases between. Germline V gene lookup returns CDR1 LGHNT and CDR2 FRNRAP.

This clone was counted between two and nine times. This sequence joins TRBV6-6 and TRBJ1-1; D might be TRBD1 (6 bases). Germline CDR1 MNHNY, CDR2 SVGAGI (reference sequence). Trimming pared 7 bases from V and 4 bases from J, leaving 16 bases between. This CDR3 contains 14 residues. CDR3: CASKGGVRGTEAFF. In DNA form, the CDR3 reads TGTGCCAGCAAAGGGGGGGTGAGGGGCACTGAAGCTTTCTTT.

This clone was counted between two and nine times. The chain employs TRBV4-2 and TRBJ1-5; 12 nucleotides agree with TRBD1. The CDR3 covers 16 residues. The trim removed 3 bases at V and 3 bases at J, leaving 3 bases unmatched. Germline assignment: CDR1 LGHNA and CDR2 YNFKEQ. This chain's CDR3 is CASSQGQGANNQPQHF. CDR3 nucleotides: TGTGCCAGCAGCCAGGGACAGGGGGCGAACAATCAGCCCCAGCATTTT.

The chain recombines TRBV7-2 with TRBJ1-1; D is ambiguous. The length of the CDR3 is 13 residues. Trimming stripped 5 bases from V and 5 bases from J, with 12 bases between. Germline lookup yields CDR1 SGHTA and CDR2 FQGNSA. The CDR3 here is CASSRGPGTEAFF. DNA for the CDR3: TGTGCCAGCAGCCGGGGTCCGGGGACTGAAGCTTTCTTT.

The rearrangement links TRBV7-3 to TRBJ2-7; 10 positions agree with TRBD1. There are 15 residues in the CDR3. CDR1 is SGHTA and CDR2 is FQGTGA in the germline V gene. The trim removed 0 bases at V and 2 bases at J, leaving 1 base unmatched. DNA for the CDR3: TGTGCCAGCAGCTTAACAGGACAGGGGGCCTACGAGCAGTACTTC. This codes for CASSLTGQGAYEQYF.

This clone was recorded only once. V usage is TRBV19 and J usage is TRBJ1-1; 9 bases line up with TRBD1. Trimming cost V 4 bases and J 4 bases; bases outside gene matches: 13. The CDR3 has 17 residues. Looked up from germline, CDR1 is LNHDA and CDR2 is SQIVND (reference sequence). CDR3 sequence (DNA): TGTGCCAGTAGTACTGACAGGGGGATGTCTTGGGGCACTGAAGCTTTCTTT. Residues: CASSTDRGMSWGTEAFF.

V is TRBV5-1 and J is TRBJ2-7, with TRBD1 matching 8 bases. With V trimmed by 3 bases and J by 7 bases, 15 bases remained unmatched. The CDR3 has 16 amino acids. Germline V lookup: CDR1 SGHRS, CDR2 YFSETQ. In DNA, the CDR3 is TGCGCCAGCAGCTCTTATAGACAGGGGCCTTTTACAGAGCAGTACTTC. This translates into CASSSYRQGPFTEQYF.

The CDR3 nucleotides are TGTGCCTGGACGGGGGAGGGTGGAAACACCATATATTTT. Translated, it gives CAWTGEGGNTIYF. The genes are TRBV30 and TRBJ1-3; tentative D call: TRBD1 (5 bases). The V gene lost 4 bases and the J gene lost 3 bases, with 10 bases spanning the gap. This CDR3 contains 13 residues. Germline V gene lookup returns CDR1 GTSNPN and CDR2 SVGIG (reference sequence). Full variable domain (outside the CDR3, taken from reference TRBV30 and TRBJ1-3): SQTIHQWPATLVQPVGSPLSLECTVEGTSNPNLYWYRQAAGRGLQLLFYSVGIGQISSEVPQNLSASRPQDRQFILSSKKLLLSDSGFYLCAWTGEGGNTIYFGEGSWLTVV.

This rearrangement joins TRBV28 to TRBJ2-6; no clear D gene. CDR3 length equals 17 residues. The V end lost 6 bases, the J end lost 0 bases, and 15 bases lay between the germline ends. CDR1 and CDR2 (germline): MDHEN, SYDVKM. CDR3: CASRRHTLSSGANVLTF. DNA of the CDR3: TGTGCCAGCAGGAGACATACCCTTTCCTCTGGGGCCAACGTCCTGACTTTC.

This sequence joins TRBV18 and TRBJ1-4; 10 nucleotides line up with TRBD1. This CDR3 spans 16 amino acids. V dropped 3 bases and J dropped 3; count of bases not matched to a gene: 4. Germline loops: CDR1 KGHSH, CDR2 LQKENI. The CDR3 region is CASSPIGQGANEKLFF. CDR3 in DNA: TGTGCCAGCTCACCCATCGGACAGGGGGCTAATGAAAAACTGTTTTTT.

The chain uses TRBV4-2 and TRBJ2-2; D may be TRBD2 (6 bases). Per germline, CDR1 LGHNA and CDR2 YNFKEQ. With 3 bases removed from V and 1 base from J, the gap between germline ends came to 9 bases. This CDR3 is built from 15 residues. The CDR3 here is CASSQAGQNTGELFF. The CDR3 DNA reads TGTGCCAGCAGCCAGGCGGGGCAGAACACCGGGGAGCTGTTTTTT.

The rearrangement joins TRBV27 to TRBJ1-2; a weak D match, TRBD1 (5 bases). The CDR3 runs to 11 residues. Germline V gene sequence: CDR1 MNHEY, CDR2 SMNVEV (reference sequence). V shed 7 bases and J shed 2 bases, with 5 bases lying between them. The CDR3 loop reads CASKGNYGYTF. The CDR3 bases are TGTGCCAGCAAGGGGAACTATGGCTACACCTTC.

This rearrangement joins TRBV10-3 to TRBJ1-1; no definite D call. Germline lookup yields CDR1 ENHRY and CDR2 SYGVKD. Trimming cost V 2 bases and J 9 bases, with 10 bases left between them. CDR3 size: 12 residues. CDR3 coding DNA: TGTGCCATCAGTGAGCCCCAGGCGCAAGCTTTCTTT. It is translated as CAISEPQAQAFF.

V gene TRBV2 combines with J gene TRBJ1-5; D unresolved. The V gene lost 6 bases and the J gene lost 0 bases, with 12 bases spanning the gap. Germline V lookup: CDR1 SNHLY, CDR2 FYNNEI. The CDR3 extends over 15 amino acids. CDR3 in DNA: TGTGCCAGCAGCGGGTCAGCAGCTAGCAATCAGCCCCAGCATTTT. Encoded protein: CASSGSAASNQPQHF. The whole variable domain, filled in from reference TRBV2 and TRBJ1-5, reads EPEVTQTPSHQVTQMGQEVILRCVPISNHLYFYWYRQILGQKVEFLVSFYNNEISEKSEIFDDQFSVERPDGSNFTLKIRSTKLEDSAMYFCASSGSAASNQPQHFGDGTRLSIL.

V and J are TRBV4-1 and TRBJ1-5; D possibly corresponds to TRBD1 (5 bases). Trimming took off 0 bases at V and 3 bases at J, with 9 bases between the two ends. This CDR3 comprises 15 residues. The germline V gene has CDR1 MGHRA and CDR2 YSYEKL. The CDR3 here is CASSQDRQSNQPQHF. In nucleotides, the CDR3 is TGCGCCAGCAGCCAAGACCGACAGTCCAATCAGCCCCAGCATTTT.

The rearrangement uses TRBV5-1 and TRBJ1-4, with 10 bases that match TRBD1. With V trimmed by 0 bases and J by 6 bases, 5 bases remained unmatched. Germline V gene lookup returns CDR1 SGHRS and CDR2 YFSETQ. The CDR3 totals 16 residues. In nucleotides, the CDR3 is TGCGCCAGCAGCTTGGGACAGGGGGCCCTTTATGAAAAACTGTTTTTT. Translation gives CASSLGQGALYEKLFF.

This chain uses TRBV5-4 with TRBJ2-3, with 11 nucleotides matching TRBD2. Germline V lookup: CDR1 SGHNT, CDR2 YYREEE (reference sequence). This CDR3 spans 16 amino acids. V lost 3 bases to trimming and J lost 0 bases; unmatched junction nucleotides: 3. As DNA, the CDR3 is TGTGCCAGCAGCTCCACTAGCGGGGGAAGCACAGATACGCAGTATTTT. It translates to CASSSTSGGSTDTQYF. The full variable domain, its missing parts supplied by reference TRBV5-4 and TRBJ2-3, is ETGVTQSPTHLIKTRGQQVTLRCSSQSGHNTVSWYQQALGQGPQFIFQYYREEENGRGNFPPRFSGLQFPNYSSELNVNALELDDSALYLCASSSTSGGSTDTQYFGPGTRLTVL.

V usage is TRBV5-6 and J usage is TRBJ2-1; the match to TRBD2 covers 14 bases. Trimming at V came to 4 bases and at J to 6 bases, leaving 9 bases not matched to a gene. The germline CDR1 and CDR2 sequences are SGHDT and YYEEEE. The CDR3 length is 17 residues. The CDR3 loop reads CASSVRLAGGPFNEQFF. The CDR3 DNA is TGTGCCAGCAGCGTCAGACTAGCGGGGGGGCCCTTCAATGAGCAGTTCTTC.

This sequence joins TRBV30 and TRBJ1-2; D is possibly TRBD1 (5 bases). The V gene's germline CDR1 is GTSNPN and CDR2 SVGIG (reference sequence). V was cut by 4 bases and J by 0 bases, with 15 bases left in between. CDR3 length equals 15 residues. CDR3 amino acids: CAWILTDRSNYGYTF. The CDR3 DNA follows: TGTGCCTGGATTCTCACCGACAGATCTAACTATGGCTACACCTTC.